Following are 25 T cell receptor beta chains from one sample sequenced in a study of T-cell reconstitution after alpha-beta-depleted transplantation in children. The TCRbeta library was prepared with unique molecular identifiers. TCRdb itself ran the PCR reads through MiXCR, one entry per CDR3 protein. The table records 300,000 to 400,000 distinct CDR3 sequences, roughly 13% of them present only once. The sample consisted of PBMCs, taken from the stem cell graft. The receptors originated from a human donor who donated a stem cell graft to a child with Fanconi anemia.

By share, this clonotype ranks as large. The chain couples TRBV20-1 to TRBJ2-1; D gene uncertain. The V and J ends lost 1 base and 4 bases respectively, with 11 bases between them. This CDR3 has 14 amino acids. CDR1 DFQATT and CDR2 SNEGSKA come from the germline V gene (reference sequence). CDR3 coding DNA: TGCAGTGCTAGAGGCTCCCGAGAGTACAATGAGCAGTTCTTC. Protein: CSARGSREYNEQFF.

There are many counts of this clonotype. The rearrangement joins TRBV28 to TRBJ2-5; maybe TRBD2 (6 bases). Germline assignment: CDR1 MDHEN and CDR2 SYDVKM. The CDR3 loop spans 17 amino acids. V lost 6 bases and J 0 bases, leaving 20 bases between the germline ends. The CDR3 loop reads CASSQSFGSPYQETQYF. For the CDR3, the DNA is TGTGCCAGCAGCCAATCGTTCGGGAGCCCGTACCAAGAGACCCAGTACTTC.

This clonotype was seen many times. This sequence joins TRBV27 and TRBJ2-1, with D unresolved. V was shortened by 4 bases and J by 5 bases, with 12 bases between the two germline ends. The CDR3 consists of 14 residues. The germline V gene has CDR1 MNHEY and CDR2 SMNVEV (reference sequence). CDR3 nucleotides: TGTGCCAGCAGTTATCGTCGGACGGACAATGAGCAGTTCTTC. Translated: CASSYRRTDNEQFF.

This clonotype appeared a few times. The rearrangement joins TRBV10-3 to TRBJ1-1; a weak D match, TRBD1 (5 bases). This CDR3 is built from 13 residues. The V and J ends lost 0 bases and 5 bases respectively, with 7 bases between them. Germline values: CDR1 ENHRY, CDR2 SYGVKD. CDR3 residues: CAISESWGTEAFF. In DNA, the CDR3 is TGTGCCATCAGTGAGTCGTGGGGGACTGAAGCTTTCTTT.

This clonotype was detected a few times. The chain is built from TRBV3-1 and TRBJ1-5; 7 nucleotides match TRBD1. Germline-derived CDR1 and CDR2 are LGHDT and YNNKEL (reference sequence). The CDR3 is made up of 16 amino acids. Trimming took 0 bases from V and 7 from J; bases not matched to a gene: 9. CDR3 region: CASSQEGQGGRQPQHF. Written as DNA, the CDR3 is TGTGCCAGCAGCCAAGAGGGGCAGGGGGGGAGGCAGCCCCAGCATTTT. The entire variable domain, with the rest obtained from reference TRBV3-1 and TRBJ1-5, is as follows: DTAVSQTPKYLVTQMGNDKSIKCEQNLGHDTMYWYKQDSKKFLKIMFSYNNKELIINETVPNRFSPKSPDKAHLNLHINSLELGDSAVYFCASSQEGQGGRQPQHFGDGTRLSIL.

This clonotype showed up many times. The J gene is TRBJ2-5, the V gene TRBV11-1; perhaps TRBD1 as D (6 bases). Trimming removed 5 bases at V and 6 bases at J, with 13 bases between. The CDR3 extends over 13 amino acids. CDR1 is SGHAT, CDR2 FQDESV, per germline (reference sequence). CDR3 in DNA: TGTGCCAGCAGCACGGGGACAATACAGACCCAGTACTTC. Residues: CASSTGTIQTQYF. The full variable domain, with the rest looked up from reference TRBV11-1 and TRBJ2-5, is EAEVAQSPRYKITEKSQAVAFWCDPISGHATLYWYRQILGQGPELLVQFQDESVVDDSQLPKDRFSAERLKGVDSTLKIQPAELGDSAMYLCASSTGTIQTQYFGPGTRLLVL.

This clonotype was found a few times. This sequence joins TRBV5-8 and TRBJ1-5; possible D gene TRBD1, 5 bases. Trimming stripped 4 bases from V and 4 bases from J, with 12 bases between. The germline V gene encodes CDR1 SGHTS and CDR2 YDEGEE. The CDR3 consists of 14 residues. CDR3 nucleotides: TGTGCCAGCAGCCCTCGACAGAGGAATCAGCCCCAGCATTTT. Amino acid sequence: CASSPRQRNQPQHF.

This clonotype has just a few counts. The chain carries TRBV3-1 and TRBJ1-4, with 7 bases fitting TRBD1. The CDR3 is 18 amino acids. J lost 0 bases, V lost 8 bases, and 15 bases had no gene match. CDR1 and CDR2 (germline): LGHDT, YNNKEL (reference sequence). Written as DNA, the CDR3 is TGTGCCAGCTGTCCCGATATTACAGGGGCTACAACTAATGAAAAACTGTTTTTT. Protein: CASCPDITGATTNEKLFF.

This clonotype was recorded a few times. The CDR3 bases are TGTGCCAGCAGTTCGGGACAGGAACTTAATGAAAAACTGTTTTTT. Translating gives CASSSGQELNEKLFF. This sequence joins TRBV12-3 or TRBV12-4 and TRBJ1-4, with TRBD1 matching over 8 bases. This CDR3 contains 15 residues. J gave up 4 bases and V 4 bases, and 5 bases lay outside the gene matches.

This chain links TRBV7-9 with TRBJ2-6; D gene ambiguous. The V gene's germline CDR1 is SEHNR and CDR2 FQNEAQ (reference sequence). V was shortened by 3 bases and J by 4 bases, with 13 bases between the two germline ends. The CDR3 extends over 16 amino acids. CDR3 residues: CASSFGPSAGANVLTF. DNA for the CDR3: TGTGCCAGCAGCTTTGGGCCTTCGGCCGGGGCCAACGTCCTGACTTTC.

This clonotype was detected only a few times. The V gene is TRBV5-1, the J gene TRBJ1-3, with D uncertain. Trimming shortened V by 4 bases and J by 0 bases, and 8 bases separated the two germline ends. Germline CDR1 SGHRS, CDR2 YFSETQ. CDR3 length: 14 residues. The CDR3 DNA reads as TGCGCCAGCAGCCCCACAGCCTCTGGAAACACCATATATTTT. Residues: CASSPTASGNTIYF.

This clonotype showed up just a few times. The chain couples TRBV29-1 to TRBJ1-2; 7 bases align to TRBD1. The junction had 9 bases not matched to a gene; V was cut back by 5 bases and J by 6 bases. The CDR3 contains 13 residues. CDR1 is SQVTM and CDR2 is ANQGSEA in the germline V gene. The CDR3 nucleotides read TGCAGCGTTACACCGGACAGGTATAATGGCTACACCTTC. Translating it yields CSVTPDRYNGYTF.

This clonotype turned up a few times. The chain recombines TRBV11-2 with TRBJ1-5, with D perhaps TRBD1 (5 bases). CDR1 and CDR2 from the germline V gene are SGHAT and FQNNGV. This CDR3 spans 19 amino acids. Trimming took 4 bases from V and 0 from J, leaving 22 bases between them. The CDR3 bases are TGTGCCAGCAGCTCCGCGGGGGATTTCGGCCGTTATAGCAATCAGCCCCAGCATTTT. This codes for CASSSAGDFGRYSNQPQHF.

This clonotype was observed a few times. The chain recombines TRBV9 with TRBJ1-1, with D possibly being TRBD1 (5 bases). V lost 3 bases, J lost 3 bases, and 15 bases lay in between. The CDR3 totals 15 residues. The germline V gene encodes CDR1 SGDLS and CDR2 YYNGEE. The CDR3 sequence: CASSASQGGDTEAFF. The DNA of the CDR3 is TGTGCCAGCAGCGCCTCGCAGGGAGGGGACACTGAAGCTTTCTTT.

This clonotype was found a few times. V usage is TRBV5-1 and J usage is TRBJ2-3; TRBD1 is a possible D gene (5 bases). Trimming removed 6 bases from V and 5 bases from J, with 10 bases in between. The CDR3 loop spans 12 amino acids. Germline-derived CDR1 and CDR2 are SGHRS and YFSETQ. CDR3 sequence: CASNLRGDTQYF. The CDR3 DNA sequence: TGCGCCAGCAATCTAAGGGGAGATACGCAGTATTTT.

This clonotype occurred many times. The chain's CDR3 is CASSLEGFGEQYF. CDR3 DNA sequence: TGTGCCAGCAGTTTAGAAGGATTCGGCGAGCAGTACTTC. The chain joins TRBV12-3 or TRBV12-4 to TRBJ2-7; D not resolved. The CDR3 runs 13 residues. The V end lost 1 base, the J end lost 6 bases, and 10 bases lay between the germline ends.

In DNA form, the CDR3 reads TGTGCCAGCAGCGGACAGAGCGGGGGCGAACCAGATACGCAGTATTTT. This gives the protein CASSGQSGGEPDTQYF. The rearrangement links TRBV12-3 or TRBV12-4 to TRBJ2-3, with TRBD2 matching 8 bases. The CDR3 has 16 residues. Trimming took 6 bases from V and 4 from J; bases not matched to a gene: 12.

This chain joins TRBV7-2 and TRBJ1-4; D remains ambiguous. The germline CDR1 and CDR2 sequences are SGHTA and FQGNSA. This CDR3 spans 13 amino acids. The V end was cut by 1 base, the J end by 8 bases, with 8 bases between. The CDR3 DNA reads TGTGCCAGCAGCTTAGTGGGTCGAGAAAAACTGTTTTTT. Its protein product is CASSLVGREKLFF.

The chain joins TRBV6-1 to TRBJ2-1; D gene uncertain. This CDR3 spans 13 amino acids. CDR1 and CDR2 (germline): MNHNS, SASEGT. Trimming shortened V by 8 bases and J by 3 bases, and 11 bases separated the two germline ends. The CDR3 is CASQYDRYNEQFF. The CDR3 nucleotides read TGTGCCAGCCAGTACGACCGCTACAATGAGCAGTTCTTC.

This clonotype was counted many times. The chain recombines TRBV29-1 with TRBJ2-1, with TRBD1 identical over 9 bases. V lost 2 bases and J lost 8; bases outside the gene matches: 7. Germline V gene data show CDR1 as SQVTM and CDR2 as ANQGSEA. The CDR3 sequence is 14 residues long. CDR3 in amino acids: CSVEPGQGGDEQFF. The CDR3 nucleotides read TGCAGCGTTGAACCGGGACAGGGAGGAGATGAGCAGTTCTTC.

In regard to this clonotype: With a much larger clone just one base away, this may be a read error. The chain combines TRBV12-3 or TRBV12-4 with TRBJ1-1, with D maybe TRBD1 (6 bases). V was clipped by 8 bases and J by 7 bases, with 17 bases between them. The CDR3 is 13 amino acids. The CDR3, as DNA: TGTGCCAGCTGCGCCCTGACAGGACTTGAAGCTTTCTTT. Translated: CASCALTGLEAFF.

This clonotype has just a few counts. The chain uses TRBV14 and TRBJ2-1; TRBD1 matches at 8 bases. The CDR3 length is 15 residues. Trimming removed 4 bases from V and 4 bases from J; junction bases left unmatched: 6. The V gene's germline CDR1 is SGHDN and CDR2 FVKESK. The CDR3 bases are TGTGCCAGCAGCCTGGACAGGGAGAAGTACAATGAGCAGTTCTTC. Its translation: CASSLDREKYNEQFF.

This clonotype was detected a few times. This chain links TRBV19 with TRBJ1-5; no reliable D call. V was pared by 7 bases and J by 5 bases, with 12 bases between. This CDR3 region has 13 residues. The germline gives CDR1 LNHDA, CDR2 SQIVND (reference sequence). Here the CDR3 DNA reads TGTGCCAGTAACGACCTTGCATATCAGCCCCAGCATTTT. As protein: CASNDLAYQPQHF.

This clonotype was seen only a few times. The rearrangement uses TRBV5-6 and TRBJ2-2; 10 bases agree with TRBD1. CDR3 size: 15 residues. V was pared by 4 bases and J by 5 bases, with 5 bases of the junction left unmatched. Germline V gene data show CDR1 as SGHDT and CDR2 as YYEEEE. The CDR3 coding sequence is TGTGCCAGCAGCCCCGGGACAGGGGAAACCGGGGAGCTGTTTTTT. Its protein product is CASSPGTGETGELFF.

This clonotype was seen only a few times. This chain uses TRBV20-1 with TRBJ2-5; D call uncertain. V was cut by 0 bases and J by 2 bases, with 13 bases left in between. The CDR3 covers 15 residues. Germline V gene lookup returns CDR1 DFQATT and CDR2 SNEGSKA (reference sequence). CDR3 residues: CSARDLGRLQETQYF. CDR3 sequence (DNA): TGCAGTGCTAGAGATCTTGGCCGCTTACAAGAGACCCAGTACTTC.